This TCR beta chain was profiled in a study of blood T cell repertoires in COVID-19. Study summary: Researchers got acute and convalescent COVID-19 samples from the United States, Italy and Spain. Sources were T cells, B-cell-depleted T cells, or PBMCs; the material itself was cDNA or gDNA.

CDR3 length equals 14 residues. V lost 4 bases and J 8 bases, leaving 18 bases between the germline ends. The germline CDR1 and CDR2 sequences are GTSNPN and SVGIG (reference sequence). In the original processing: Reference gene primer amplification gave nucleated cell count estimates. Clones were read by immunoSEQ multiplex PCR, and TCRdb kept only the in-frame ones, dropping some. V and J calls and clone size follow that table, whereas D and trimming were derived from the DNA. The repertoire holds roughly 60,000 clones, around 86% seen once, with approximately 1.2% in the top ten. The sequence was collected from a man in his forties with acute or convalescent COVID-19. The gene calls are TRBV30 and TRBJ2-1; D is perhaps TRBD1 (6 bases). The source material was peripheral blood. CDR3 amino acids: CAWTRAGARDEQFF. The CDR3, as DNA: TGTGCCTGGACGCGGGCAGGGGCCCGCGATGAGCAGTTCTTC.